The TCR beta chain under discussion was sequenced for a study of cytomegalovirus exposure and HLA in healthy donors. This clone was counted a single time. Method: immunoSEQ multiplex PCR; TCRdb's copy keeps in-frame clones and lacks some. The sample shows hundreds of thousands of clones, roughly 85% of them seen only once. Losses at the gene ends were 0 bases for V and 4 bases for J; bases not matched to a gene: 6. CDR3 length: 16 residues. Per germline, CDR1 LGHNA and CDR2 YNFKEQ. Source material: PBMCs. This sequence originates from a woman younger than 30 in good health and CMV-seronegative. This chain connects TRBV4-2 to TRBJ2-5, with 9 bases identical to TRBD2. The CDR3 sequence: CASSQDELAGRETQYF. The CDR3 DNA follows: TGTGCCAGCAGCCAAGATGAGCTAGCGGGAAGAGAGACCCAGTACTTC.